A selection of T cell receptor beta chains follows, all from one sample in a study of blood T cell repertoires in COVID-19. Sequencing used immunoSEQ multiplex PCR; TCRdb keeps in-frame clones, though not all of them. The profile shows under 250,000 clones, 65% to 90% of them singletons. The sequenced material came from peripheral blood. The origin of the receptors is a woman in her sixties or seventies with acute or convalescent COVID-19. Both conserved end residues are part of each CDR3. The order of the fields is CDR3 DNA, CDR3 protein, D gene, J gene, V gene, clone size. A D gene is named only where the DNA matches it firmly. Size tells how often a clone was seen (once, few, many) or the class of an expanded clone, and some rows leave it out.

CDR3nt: TGCGCCAGCAGCTTTGACAGGGCGGCAACTAATGAAAAACTGTTTTTT; CDR3aa: CASSFDRAATNEKLFF; d_gene: TRBD1; j_gene: TRBJ1-4; v_gene: TRBV5-1; abundance: .
CDR3nt: TGTGCCAGTACCACCAGAAGCGCAACTAATGAAAAACTGTTTTTT; CDR3aa: CASTTRSATNEKLFF; d_gene: .; j_gene: TRBJ1-4; v_gene: TRBV19; abundance: .
CDR3nt: TGTGCCAGCAGCCAAGGAGGACAGGGCGGCACTGAAGCTTTCTTT; CDR3aa: CASSQGGQGGTEAFF; d_gene: TRBD1; j_gene: TRBJ1-1; v_gene: TRBV3-1/TRBV3-2; abundance: .
CDR3nt: TGTGCCACCAGTGCGGGGACAGGGTTCAACGGAGATACGCAGTATTTT; CDR3aa: CATSAGTGFNGDTQYF; d_gene: TRBD1; j_gene: TRBJ2-3; v_gene: TRBV24-1; abundance: .
CDR3nt: TGTGCCAGCAGCCAAGAGGGGGGGCTAGTTTCGGGAAACACCATATATTTT; CDR3aa: CASSQEGGLVSGNTIYF; d_gene: .; j_gene: TRBJ1-3; v_gene: TRBV4-2; abundance: .
CDR3nt: TGCAGTGCTAGTGGAGGCTGGGGCTACACCTTC; CDR3aa: CSASGGWGYTF; d_gene: .; j_gene: TRBJ1-2; v_gene: TRBV20-1; abundance: few
CDR3nt: TGTGCCAGTAGTTCACCCTACAGGGCGAGCAATCAGCCCCAGCATTTT; CDR3aa: CASSSPYRASNQPQHF; d_gene: .; j_gene: TRBJ1-5; v_gene: TRBV19; abundance: .
CDR3nt: TGTGCCAGTAGTGAAGGGACTCGGATTGCTTCACCCCTCCACTTT; CDR3aa: CASSEGTRIASPLHF; d_gene: .; j_gene: TRBJ1-6; v_gene: TRBV19; abundance: .
CDR3nt: TGTGCCAGCTCACCTGAGGTCTCCAACGAAGCTTTCTTT; CDR3aa: CASSPEVSNEAFF; d_gene: .; j_gene: TRBJ1-1; v_gene: TRBV18; abundance: .
CDR3nt: TGCAGCGTTGACACTACAGGGCTGGGCACTGAAGCTTTCTTT; CDR3aa: CSVDTTGLGTEAFF; d_gene: .; j_gene: TRBJ1-1; v_gene: TRBV29-1; abundance: .
CDR3nt: TGTGCCAGCAGTTACCTGGGACAGGGGCTAAGCACAGATACGCAGTATTTT; CDR3aa: CASSYLGQGLSTDTQYF; d_gene: TRBD1; j_gene: TRBJ2-3; v_gene: TRBV6-2/TRBV6-3; abundance: .
CDR3nt: TGTGCCTGGAGTGTGGGACTAGCGGGGACCGGGGAGCTGTTTTTT; CDR3aa: CAWSVGLAGTGELFF; d_gene: TRBD2; j_gene: TRBJ2-2; v_gene: TRBV30; abundance: .
CDR3nt: TGTGCCAGCAGCCAAGTTTCTAGCGGGGGGGCCACCCAAGAGACCCAGTACTTC; CDR3aa: CASSQVSSGGATQETQYF; d_gene: TRBD2; j_gene: TRBJ2-5; v_gene: TRBV3-1/TRBV3-2; abundance: once
CDR3nt: TGTGCCAGCAGCCTAGACTTGAACACTGAAGCTTTCTTT; CDR3aa: CASSLDLNTEAFF; d_gene: .; j_gene: TRBJ1-1; v_gene: TRBV7-6; abundance: .
CDR3nt: TGTGCCAGTAGTATCGGGAGACATATGAACACTGAAGCTTTCTTT; CDR3aa: CASSIGRHMNTEAFF; d_gene: .; j_gene: TRBJ1-1; v_gene: TRBV19; abundance: once